This entry lists 20 T cell receptor beta chains sequenced from one sample in a study of cytotoxic CD8 clonotypes in ibrutinib-treated CLL. The repertoire was sequenced with immunoSEQ multiplex PCR; TCRdb's copy has only in-frame clones and lacks some. The table lists under 150,000 clones, around 80% of them singletons. The sample in question was PBMCs, obtained after 24 months of ibrutinib treatment. Source of these receptors: a human donor with chronic lymphocytic leukemia.

The chain employs TRBV12-5 and TRBJ1-1, with 8 bases that match TRBD1. The CDR3 loop spans 13 amino acids. CDR1 is LGHNT and CDR2 is FRNRAP in the germline V gene. V lost 1 base, J lost 7 bases, and 2 bases stayed unmatched. CDR3 coding DNA: TGTGCTAGTGGTTTGGAGACAGGGGTTGAAGCTTTCTTT. Translation: CASGLETGVEAFF.

V and J are TRBV18 and TRBJ1-4, with 7 bases aligning to TRBD1. Germline CDR1 is KGHSH and CDR2 is LQKENI. Trimming cost V 4 bases and J 3 bases; bases outside gene matches: 5. The CDR3 loop spans 15 amino acids. The CDR3 sequence is CASSLGQLPNEKLFF. The DNA of the CDR3 is TGTGCCAGCTCACTGGGACAGCTACCTAATGAAAAACTGTTTTTT.

V is TRBV7-9 and J is TRBJ2-5, with D possibly being TRBD1 (6 bases). With 0 bases removed from V and 5 bases from J, the gap between germline ends came to 13 bases. There are 15 residues in the CDR3. Germline CDR1 reads SEHNR; CDR2 reads FQNEAQ (reference sequence). The CDR3 DNA reads as TGTGCCAGCAGCTTAGCGGAAACAGGGACGGAGACCCAGTACTTC. It encodes CASSLAETGTETQYF. The full variable domain, completed using reference TRBV7-9 and TRBJ2-5, is DTGVSQNPRHKITKRGQNVTFRCDPISEHNRLYWYRQTLGQGPEFLTYFQNEAQLEKSRLLSDRFSAERPKGSFSTLEIQRTEQGDSAMYLCASSLAETGTETQYFGPGTRLLVL.

This clone showed up just once. V and J are TRBV6-1 and TRBJ1-1, with no clear D. V lost 1 base and J lost 0, with 15 bases in between. Germline CDR1 MNHNS, CDR2 SASEGT. The CDR3 covers 17 residues. CDR3 DNA sequence: TGTGCCAGCAGTGAAGGGATGGACGGTCCCATGAACACTGAAGCTTTCTTT. Translation gives CASSEGMDGPMNTEAFF.

This clone appeared a few times. The rearrangement joins TRBV7-5 to TRBJ2-1; TRBD2 was called by the table and not checked on the DNA. TRBV7-5 is annotated as a pseudogene. There are 16 residues in the CDR3. CDR3 region: CVRSLRLAGGDNEQFF. Written as DNA, the CDR3 is TGTGTCAGAAGCTTACGACTAGCGGGGGGAGACAATGAGCAGTTCTTC.

This rearrangement joins TRBV7-3 to TRBJ2-3; 13 bases fit TRBD2. The CDR3 covers 16 residues. Germline loops: CDR1 SGHTA, CDR2 FQGTGA. Trimming removed 5 bases from V and 1 base from J; junction bases left unmatched: 3. The CDR3: CASSRGTSGGTDTQYF. DNA for the CDR3: TGTGCCAGCAGCCGGGGGACTAGCGGGGGCACAGATACGCAGTATTTT.

This chain uses TRBV9 with TRBJ2-2, with a possible D match to TRBD1 (6 bases). Trimming took 2 bases from V and 1 from J, leaving 9 bases between them. The CDR3 is 15 amino acids. Germline lookup yields CDR1 SGDLS and CDR2 YYNGEE. The CDR3 coding sequence is TGTGCCAGCAGCGTGGGGGCCAAGAACACCGGGGAGCTGTTTTTT. Its protein is CASSVGAKNTGELFF.

The V call is TRBV19, the J call TRBJ2-2; 11 nucleotides line up with TRBD1. The CDR3 has 16 amino acids. V lost 5 bases to trimming and J lost 7 bases; unmatched junction nucleotides: 9. The germline V gene encodes CDR1 LNHDA and CDR2 SQIVND (reference sequence). The chain's CDR3 is CASSPRGQGAIGELFF. The CDR3 DNA reads TGTGCCAGTAGTCCGCGCGGACAGGGGGCGATCGGGGAGCTGTTTTTT.

V and J are TRBV2 and TRBJ1-4; no clear D gene. The CDR3 spans 15 residues. Germline CDR1 SNHLY, CDR2 FYNNEI. V gave up 7 bases and J gave up 0 bases, with 12 bases separating them. The CDR3 sequence: CASKRAPATNEKLFF. CDR3 DNA: TGTGCCAGCAAGCGTGCGCCCGCAACTAATGAAAAACTGTTTTTT.

The V and J genes are TRBV5-6 and TRBJ1-4, with 10 bases fitting TRBD1. V lost 4 bases to trimming and J lost 6 bases; unmatched junction nucleotides: 3. The CDR3 covers 14 residues. Germline V CDR1 and CDR2: SGHDT, YYEEEE. This CDR3 is CASSTGQGYEKLFF. The CDR3 coding sequence is TGTGCCAGCAGCACGGGACAGGGGTATGAAAAACTGTTTTTT.

The chain is built from TRBV4-1 and TRBJ2-5; D unclear. Trimming removed 4 bases at V and 0 bases at J, with 6 bases between. The CDR3 is 13 amino acids. Per germline, CDR1 MGHRA and CDR2 YSYEKL. The CDR3 sequence is CASSPQDQETQYF. The CDR3 coding sequence is TGCGCCAGCAGCCCTCAGGACCAAGAGACCCAGTACTTC.

The chain couples TRBV30 to TRBJ1-1; 7 nucleotides align to TRBD1. Germline V CDR1 and CDR2: GTSNPN, SVGIG (reference sequence). Germline trimming cut 1 base from V and 1 base from J; bases unmatched to any gene: 3. This CDR3 has 14 amino acids. This CDR3 reads CAWSGQGSNTEAFF. DNA of the CDR3: TGTGCCTGGAGTGGACAGGGTTCGAACACTGAAGCTTTCTTT.

The chain combines TRBV7-2 with TRBJ2-7, with TRBD2 matching 8 bases. Germline CDR1 reads SGHTA; CDR2 reads FQGNSA. Trimming at V came to 6 bases and at J to 7 bases, leaving 11 bases not matched to a gene. The CDR3 totals 14 residues. In DNA, the CDR3 is TGTGCCAGCAGAAGGGGTCCCGGGGGGGGAGAGCAGTACTTC. Protein sequence: CASRRGPGGGEQYF.

This clone was observed a single time. The chain uses TRBV6-8 and TRBJ1-6; tentative D call: TRBD1 (5 bases). Trimming removed 5 bases at V and 2 bases at J, with 28 bases between. The CDR3 consists of 21 residues. Per the germline V gene, CDR1 is MNHGY and CDR2 is SAAAGT. The CDR3 reads CASSPPRSRPGPTPYNSPLHF. The CDR3 nucleotides are TGTGCCAGCAGTCCCCCAAGGAGTAGGCCGGGGCCTACGCCCTATAATTCACCCCTCCACTTT.

This clone was observed a few times. The chain employs TRBV5-1 and TRBJ1-2; TRBD1 is a possible D gene (6 bases). Germline V gives CDR1 SGHRS, CDR2 YFSETQ. This CDR3 is built from 15 residues. The V and J ends lost 1 base and 0 bases respectively, with 10 bases between them. This chain's CDR3 is CASSLLAGANYGYTF. Written as DNA, the CDR3 is TGCGCCAGCAGCTTGTTGGCAGGGGCTAACTATGGCTACACCTTC.

The gene calls are TRBV10-3 and TRBJ2-3; either TRBD1 or TRBD2 may supply D (6 bases each). V was clipped by 10 bases and J by 0 bases, with 20 bases between them. Germline values: CDR1 ENHRY, CDR2 SYGVKD. The CDR3 sequence is 16 residues long. CDR3 sequence: CATKKTGAVSTDTQYF. DNA for the CDR3: TGTGCCACCAAAAAAACGGGGGCGGTTAGCACAGATACGCAGTATTTT.

This clone was recorded only once. J is TRBJ2-7 and V is TRBV7-8; TRBD1 agrees at 7 bases. Germline V gene data show CDR1 as SGHVS and CDR2 as FQNEAQ. The J segment lost 3 bases and the V segment lost 1 base, leaving 9 bases of the junction unmatched. The CDR3 length is 16 residues. The CDR3 protein is CASSLGIGQALYEQYF. The CDR3 DNA reads TGTGCCAGCAGCTTAGGTATAGGACAGGCGCTCTACGAGCAGTACTTC.

The V gene is TRBV29-1, the J gene TRBJ2-1; 12 nucleotides match TRBD2. The CDR3 consists of 18 residues. V shed 6 bases and J 1 base; nucleotides not matched to a gene: 13. Looked up from germline, CDR1 is SQVTM and CDR2 is ANQGSEA. CDR3 sequence: CSVRLLLAGGLSYNEQFF. CDR3 coding DNA: TGCAGCGTCCGGCTGTTGCTAGCGGGGGGGCTGTCCTACAATGAGCAGTTCTTC.

On this clone: The junction differs from germline at one of its ends, possibly a read error. The rearrangement uses TRBV30 and TRBJ2-7, with 7 bases matching TRBD1. This CDR3 region has 14 residues. CDR1 GTSNPN and CDR2 SVGIG come from the germline V gene (reference sequence). CDR3 bases: TGTGCCTGGGTGGGACAGAAAACTCGCTGGGAGCGGTACTTC. Residues: CAWVGQKTRWERYF.

The genes are TRBV5-4 and TRBJ1-2; D unresolved. This CDR3 spans 14 amino acids. V was cut by 3 bases and J by 2 bases, with 11 bases left in between. The V gene's germline CDR1 is SGHNT and CDR2 YYREEE (reference sequence). CDR3 sequence reads: CASSSDLANYGYTF. The CDR3 nucleotides are TGTGCCAGCAGCTCGGACCTAGCCAACTATGGCTACACCTTC. The whole variable domain, filled in from reference TRBV5-4 and TRBJ1-2, reads ETGVTQSPTHLIKTRGQQVTLRCSSQSGHNTVSWYQQALGQGPQFIFQYYREEENGRGNFPPRFSGLQFPNYSSELNVNALELDDSALYLCASSSDLANYGYTFGSGTRLTVV.